The TCR beta chain under discussion was sequenced for a study of CD8+CD57+ T cells in acquired aplastic anemia. The overall study: Sorted CD4+ plus CD8+ cells gave DNA averaging approximately 3.2 ug. Study-level findings and limits: Overlap between patients and controls comprised just under 30 CD8+ CDR3 sequences. Between the patient and control groups, CD8+ Simpson's diversity did not differ significantly.

Worth noting for this clonotype: Its antigen remains unknown.

Between the trimmed V and J ends, which lost 5 bases and 5 bases, there was a span of 6 bases. The CDR3 runs to 11 residues. CDR1 is ENHRY and CDR2 is SYGVKD in the germline V gene. Patients picked for sequencing had shown CD8+CD57+ cell expansion detected by flow cytometry. Severe acquired aplastic anemia was diagnosed in all patients. TCR beta VDJ and CDR3 profiling used genomic DNA as template. TCRdb analysed the reads with MiXCR anew, one entry per CDR3 protein. This sample yields 150,000 to 200,000 distinct CDR3 sequences, of which around 43% are seen a single time; about 2.9% belongs to the top ten.

The TCR sequence derives from a human donor with aplastic anemia. Sequencing input: sorted CD4+, CD8+, or CD8+CD57+ T cells (not recorded which) from PBMCs. V and J are TRBV10-3 and TRBJ2-5; weak D call: TRBD1 (5 bases). The CDR3 sequence: CAISQGETQYF. The DNA for the CDR3 is TGTGCCATCAGTCAGGGTGAGACCCAGTACTTC.